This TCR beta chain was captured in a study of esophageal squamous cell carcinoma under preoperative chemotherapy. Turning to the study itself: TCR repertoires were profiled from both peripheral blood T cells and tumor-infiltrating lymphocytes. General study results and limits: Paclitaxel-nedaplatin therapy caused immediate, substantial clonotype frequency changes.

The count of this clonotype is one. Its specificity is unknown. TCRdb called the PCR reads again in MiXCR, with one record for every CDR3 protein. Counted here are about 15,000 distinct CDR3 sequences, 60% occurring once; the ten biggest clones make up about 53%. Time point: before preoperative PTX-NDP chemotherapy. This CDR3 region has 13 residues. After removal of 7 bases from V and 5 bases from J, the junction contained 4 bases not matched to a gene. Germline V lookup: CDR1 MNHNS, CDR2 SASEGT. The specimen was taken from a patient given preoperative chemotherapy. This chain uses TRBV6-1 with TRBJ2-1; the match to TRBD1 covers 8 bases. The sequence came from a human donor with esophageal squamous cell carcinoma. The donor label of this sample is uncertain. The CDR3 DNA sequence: TGTGCCAGCACGCAGGGGGCTCACAATGAGCAGTTCTTC. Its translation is CASTQGAHNEQFF.